This T cell receptor beta chain was captured in a study of shared clonotypes between healthy human individuals. CDR3 length equals 15 residues. V lost 5 bases, J lost 4 bases, and 15 bases lay in between. Germline values: CDR1 LNHDA, CDR2 SQIVND (reference sequence). Clones were read by immunoSEQ multiplex PCR, and TCRdb kept only the in-frame ones, dropping some. The sample gives 650,000 to 800,000 clones, 55% to 80% of which show up once; more than 1.5% is in the top ten. This sequence joins TRBV19 and TRBJ2-1, with a weak D call TRBD2 (5 bases). This clonotype originated in a young woman in good health. The material sequenced was memory CD4+ T cells sorted from blood. Subset indicated: CD45RA-negative fraction. The CDR3 region is CASSLGSGSYNEQFF. Written as DNA, the CDR3 is TGTGCCAGTAGTTTGGGCTCGGGGTCGTACAATGAGCAGTTCTTC.